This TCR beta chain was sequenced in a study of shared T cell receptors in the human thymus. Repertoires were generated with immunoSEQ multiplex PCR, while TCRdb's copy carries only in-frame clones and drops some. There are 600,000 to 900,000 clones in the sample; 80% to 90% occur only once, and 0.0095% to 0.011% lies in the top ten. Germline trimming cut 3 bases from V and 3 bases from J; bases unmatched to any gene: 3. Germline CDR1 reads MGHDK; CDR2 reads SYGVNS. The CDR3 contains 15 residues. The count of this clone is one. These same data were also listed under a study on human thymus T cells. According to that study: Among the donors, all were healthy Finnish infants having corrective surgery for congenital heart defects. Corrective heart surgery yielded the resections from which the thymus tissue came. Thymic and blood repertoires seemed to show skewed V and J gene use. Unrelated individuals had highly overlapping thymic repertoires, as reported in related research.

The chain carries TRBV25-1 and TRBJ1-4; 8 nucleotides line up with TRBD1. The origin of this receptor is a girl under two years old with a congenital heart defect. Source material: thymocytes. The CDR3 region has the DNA TGTGCCAGCAGTGACAGGGGGCAGGCTAATGAAAAACTGTTTTTT. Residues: CASSDRGQANEKLFF.